Shown below are 22 T cell receptor beta chains from a single sample sequenced in a study of OX40 agonist ivuxolimab in advanced cancers. Using immunoSEQ multiplex PCR, the repertoire was profiled, and TCRdb retains in-frame clones only, with some absent. The sample comprises 35,000 to 50,000 clones, more than 85% of which are singletons, and roughly a fifth rests with the top ten. Here the sequenced sample was CD4+ or CD8+ T cells sorted from blood, taken in a trial of the OX40 agonist ivuxolimab. Every receptor here comes from an adult with an advanced solid tumor such as melanoma, head and neck, liver or kidney cancer.

The J gene is TRBJ2-4, the V gene TRBV11-2; TRBD1 or TRBD2 may be the D gene (5 bases each). This CDR3 spans 16 amino acids. Germline V gene lookup returns CDR1 SGHAT and CDR2 FQNNGV. V was shortened by 5 bases and J by 6 bases, with 20 bases between the two germline ends. The CDR3 loop reads CASSPKISGRVNIQYF. In nucleotides, the CDR3 is TGTGCCAGCAGCCCGAAGATCTCGGGACGGGTAAACATTCAGTACTTC. The whole variable domain, remainder taken from reference TRBV11-2 and TRBJ2-4, is EAGVAQSPRYKIIEKRQSVAFWCNPISGHATLYWYQQILGQGPKLLIQFQNNGVVDDSQLPKDRFSAERLKGVDSTLKIQPAKLEDSAVYLCASSPKISGRVNIQYFGAGTRLSVL.

The V call is TRBV10-3, the J call TRBJ1-2; D ambiguous. CDR1 is ENHRY, CDR2 SYGVKD, per germline. V lost 0 bases, J lost 2 bases, and 7 bases lay in between. The CDR3 consists of 14 residues. CDR3 nucleotides: TGTGCCATCAGTGAGTCGTCGGGAAACTATGGCTACACCTTC. Encoded protein: CAISESSGNYGYTF.

Note on this clone: The junction does not match germline at one end; this may be a read error. The V and J genes are TRBV7-6 and TRBJ2-7; possible D gene TRBD2, 5 bases. The CDR3 spans 14 residues. Germline V gene data show CDR1 as SGHVS and CDR2 as FNYEAQ. The DNA of the CDR3 is TGTGCCAGCAGCCCGCCGGGGTCTCCGCTTTCTTTGTGCTTC. This gives the protein CASSPPGSPLSLCF.

The V call is TRBV28, the J call TRBJ1-5; D ambiguous. CDR1 MDHEN and CDR2 SYDVKM come from the germline V gene. There are 14 residues in the CDR3. V was shortened by 0 bases and J by 3 bases, with 6 bases between the two germline ends. The CDR3 bases are TGTGCCAGCAGTTTATGGGCAGTCAATCAGCCCCAGCATTTT. It specifies CASSLWAVNQPQHF.

The chain uses TRBV7-2 and TRBJ2-5, with 9 bases aligning to TRBD1. The V gene end was trimmed by 3 bases and the J gene end by 5 bases; junction bases not matched to a gene: 1. Germline CDR1 reads SGHTA; CDR2 reads FQGNSA. This CDR3 has 13 residues. CDR3 sequence: CASSFGQGETQYF. The CDR3 coding sequence is TGTGCCAGCAGCTTTGGACAGGGGGAGACCCAGTACTTC.

The rearrangement links TRBV6-6 to TRBJ2-1, with 9 bases aligning to TRBD2. Germline-derived CDR1 and CDR2 are MNHNY and SVGAGI (reference sequence). The length of the CDR3 is 15 residues. After removal of 5 bases from V and 4 bases from J, the junction contained 6 bases not matched to a gene. The chain's CDR3 is CASSQSGGTYNEQFF. The CDR3 DNA reads as TGTGCCAGCAGTCAAAGCGGGGGGACTTACAATGAGCAGTTCTTC.

This rearrangement joins TRBV13 to TRBJ1-2; TRBD1 agrees at 8 bases. The J segment lost 8 bases and the V segment lost 5 bases, leaving 7 bases of the junction unmatched. The V gene's germline CDR1 is PRHDT and CDR2 FYEKMQ (reference sequence). This CDR3 has 13 amino acids. CDR3 residues: CASSLTGAGGYTF. CDR3 coding DNA: TGTGCCAGCAGCCTGACAGGGGCCGGCGGCTACACCTTC.

V and J are TRBV7-8 and TRBJ2-1, with 9 nucleotides matching TRBD2. The germline CDR1 and CDR2 sequences are SGHVS and FQNEAQ. J was trimmed by 4 bases and V by 8 bases; bases with no gene match: 15. CDR3 length: 17 residues. The CDR3 nucleotides are TGTGCCAGCTCAGCTTGGGCTAGCGGGACCCCGTACAATGAGCAGTTCTTC. Translated, it gives CASSAWASGTPYNEQFF.

The rearrangement uses TRBV7-2 and TRBJ1-4, with a tentative D call TRBD1 (6 bases). V gave up 5 bases and J gave up 8 bases, with 9 bases separating them. The CDR3 spans 12 residues. The germline gives CDR1 SGHTA, CDR2 FQGNSA. Written as DNA, the CDR3 is TGTGCCAGCAGCCCGGACAGCGAAAAACTGTTTTTT. Its translation is CASSPDSEKLFF.

The chain is built from TRBV4-3 and TRBJ2-4, with D possibly being TRBD1 or TRBD2 (7 bases each). This CDR3 has 15 amino acids. V was cut by 2 bases and J by 9 bases, with 17 bases left in between. Germline V gene lookup returns CDR1 LGHNA and CDR2 YSLEER. The CDR3 DNA reads as TGCGCCAGCAGCCAATATGACAGGGAGGGTGGCATTCAGTACTTC. It translates to CASSQYDREGGIQYF.

This chain joins TRBV7-3 and TRBJ2-1, with D perhaps matching TRBD1 or TRBD2 (5 bases each). This CDR3 is built from 13 residues. The germline CDR1 and CDR2 sequences are SGHTA and FQGTGA. Trimming shortened V by 4 bases and J by 10 bases, and 14 bases separated the two germline ends. The CDR3 spells CASSWDLAYEQFF. CDR3 coding DNA: TGTGCCAGCAGCTGGGACCTGGCCTACGAGCAGTTCTTC.

J is TRBJ2-1 and V is TRBV6-1; D gene unclear. CDR1 is MNHNS and CDR2 is SASEGT in the germline V gene. Trimming left V 5 bases short and J 3 bases short, with 11 bases between. The CDR3 spans 14 residues. The CDR3: CASSPHAYYNEQFF. The CDR3 DNA is TGTGCCAGCAGTCCCCATGCCTACTACAATGAGCAGTTCTTC.

CDR3 sequence reads: CASSDTSAYSYEQYF. CDR3 coding DNA: TGTGCCAGCAGCGATACTAGCGCCTACTCCTACGAGCAGTACTTC. The V gene is TRBV28, the J gene TRBJ2-7; the match to TRBD2 covers 7 bases. The CDR3 runs 15 residues. V gave up 6 bases and J gave up 0 bases; unmatched junction bases: 8. The germline V gene encodes CDR1 MDHEN and CDR2 SYDVKM.

This chain uses TRBV9 with TRBJ2-1; D gene unclear. With 0 bases removed from V and 6 bases from J, the gap between germline ends came to 7 bases. Germline V gene lookup returns CDR1 SGDLS and CDR2 YYNGEE. The CDR3 runs to 13 residues. The CDR3 reads CASSVGLGNEQFF. CDR3 nucleotides: TGTGCCAGCAGCGTAGGTCTCGGCAATGAGCAGTTCTTC.

CDR3 DNA: TGCGCCAGCAGCTGGGGGGCGGACAGGGGGCGGGAGCAGTACTTC. This encodes CASSWGADRGREQYF. The V and J genes are TRBV5-1 and TRBJ2-7; TRBD1 aligns across 11 bases. Germline V gene lookup returns CDR1 SGHRS and CDR2 YFSETQ. CDR3 length: 15 amino acids. Unmatched junction bases numbered 9, after V lost 3 bases and J lost 7 bases.

The CDR3 here is CASSPITSQGSYEQYF. The CDR3 region has the DNA TGTGCCAGCTCACCTATAACATCCCAGGGCTCCTACGAGCAGTACTTC. J is TRBJ2-7 and V is TRBV18, with D perhaps TRBD1 (5 bases). The CDR3 runs to 16 residues. V was clipped by 3 bases and J by 0 bases, with 15 bases between them. Germline V gene data show CDR1 as KGHSH and CDR2 as LQKENI.

V gene TRBV10-1 combines with J gene TRBJ2-1; D is unclear. The V end was cut by 10 bases, the J end by 6 bases, with 10 bases between. The CDR3 is made up of 11 amino acids. Germline V gives CDR1 WNHNN, CDR2 SYGVQD (reference sequence). The CDR3 spells CATSKGNEQFF. In DNA, the CDR3 is TGCGCCACCTCCAAGGGCAATGAGCAGTTCTTC.

J is TRBJ2-7 and V is TRBV7-9, with D hard to call. There are 14 residues in the CDR3. Germline loops: CDR1 SEHNR, CDR2 FQNEAQ (reference sequence). With 3 bases removed from V and 5 bases from J, the gap between germline ends came to 14 bases. This CDR3 reads CASSFVQEIHEQYF. The CDR3 nucleotides read TGTGCCAGCAGCTTTGTTCAGGAAATCCACGAGCAGTACTTC.

The rearrangement uses TRBV4-1 and TRBJ2-1; perhaps D is TRBD1 or TRBD2 (5 bases each). CDR3 length: 15 residues. The V gene's germline CDR1 is MGHRA and CDR2 YSYEKL. The germline V and J ends were trimmed by 3 bases and 4 bases, with 13 bases remaining between them. The CDR3 reads CASSQPGPLYNEQFF. The CDR3 coding sequence is TGCGCCAGCAGCCAGCCGGGACCACTGTACAATGAGCAGTTCTTC.

This chain uses TRBV6-1 with TRBJ2-1, with TRBD2 identical over 10 bases. CDR3 size: 11 residues. With 6 bases clipped from V and 10 bases from J, the junction kept 0 bases outside the gene matches. Per germline, CDR1 MNHNS and CDR2 SASEGT. CDR3: CASRAGGEQFF. CDR3 bases: TGTGCCAGCAGAGCGGGGGGGGAGCAGTTCTTC.

The chain has TRBV11-3 and TRBJ2-1; 8 positions agree with TRBD2. This CDR3 contains 17 residues. Germline trimming cut 4 bases from V and 0 bases from J; bases unmatched to any gene: 8. From germline, CDR1 is SGHNT and CDR2 YENEEA. CDR3 sequence reads: CASSSPQSGSSYNEQFF. The CDR3 nucleotides read TGTGCCAGCAGCTCGCCACAGAGCGGGAGCTCCTACAATGAGCAGTTCTTC.

The chain combines TRBV5-1 with TRBJ2-7; 7 nucleotides agree with TRBD1. The CDR3 totals 16 residues. The germline CDR1 and CDR2 sequences are SGHRS and YFSETQ. V shed 4 bases, J shed 3 bases, and the junction held 13 bases outside the gene matches. The CDR3 spells CASSPTGQVANYEQYF. For the CDR3, the DNA is TGCGCCAGCAGCCCCACAGGACAGGTCGCCAACTACGAGCAGTACTTC.